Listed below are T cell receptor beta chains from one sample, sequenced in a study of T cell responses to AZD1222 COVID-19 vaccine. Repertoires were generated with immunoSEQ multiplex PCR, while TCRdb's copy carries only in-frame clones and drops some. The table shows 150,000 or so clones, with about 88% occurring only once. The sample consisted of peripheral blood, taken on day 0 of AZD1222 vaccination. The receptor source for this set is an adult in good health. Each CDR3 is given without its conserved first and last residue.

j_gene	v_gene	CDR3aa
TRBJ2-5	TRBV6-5	ASSYHRGLSQETQY
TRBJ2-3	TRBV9	ASSADVEADTQY
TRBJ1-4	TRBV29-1	SGRENEKLF
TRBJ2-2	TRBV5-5	ASSYPAVSGELF
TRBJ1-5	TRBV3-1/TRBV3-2	ASSQDGGINQPQH
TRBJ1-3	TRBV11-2	ASSHTTGPARSGNTIY
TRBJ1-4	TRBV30	AWSATGVKEKLF
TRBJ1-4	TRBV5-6	ASSLVGLGNRRYEKLF
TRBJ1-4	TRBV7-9	ASSLAVGQVPNEKLF
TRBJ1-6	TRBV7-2	ASSLFGRYNSPLH
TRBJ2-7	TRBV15	ATSREPTGGGWEQY
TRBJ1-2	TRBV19	ASRKDSELGGYT
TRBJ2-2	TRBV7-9	ASIRGTGTNTGELF
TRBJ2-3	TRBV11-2	ASSLKSGLAGTITTTQY
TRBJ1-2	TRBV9	ASSVGQGDGYT
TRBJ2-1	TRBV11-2	ASSQGTSGRNEQF
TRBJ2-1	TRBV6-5	ASRAALAASREQF
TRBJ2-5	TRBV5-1	ASSLDQETQY
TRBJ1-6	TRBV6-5	ASSYRDGRSPLH
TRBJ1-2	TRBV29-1	SVEDFTAVRGYT
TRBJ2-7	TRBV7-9	ASSPSTSGRGRAYEQY
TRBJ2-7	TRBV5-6	ASSYYSSEQY
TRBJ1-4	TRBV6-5	ASSYLQLNEKLF
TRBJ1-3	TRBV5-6	ASSLGIQGFSGNTIY
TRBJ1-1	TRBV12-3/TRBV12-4	AILTGGWTEAF
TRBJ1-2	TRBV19	ASSVGTASYYGYT
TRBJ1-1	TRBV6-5	ASRRTANTEAF
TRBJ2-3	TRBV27	ASSLWGARGPDTQY
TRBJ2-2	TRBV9	ASSVGANTGELF
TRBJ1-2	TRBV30	AWRAKISSGYT
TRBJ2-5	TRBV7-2	ASSGTSGLQETQY
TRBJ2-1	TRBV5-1	ASSLLDSSYNEQF
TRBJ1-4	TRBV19	ASSITGQGAGEKLF
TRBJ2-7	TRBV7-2	ASSLVGQLTYEQY
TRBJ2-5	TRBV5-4	ASNLGTSGSLGTQY
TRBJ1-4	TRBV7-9	ASSFREGRRKLF